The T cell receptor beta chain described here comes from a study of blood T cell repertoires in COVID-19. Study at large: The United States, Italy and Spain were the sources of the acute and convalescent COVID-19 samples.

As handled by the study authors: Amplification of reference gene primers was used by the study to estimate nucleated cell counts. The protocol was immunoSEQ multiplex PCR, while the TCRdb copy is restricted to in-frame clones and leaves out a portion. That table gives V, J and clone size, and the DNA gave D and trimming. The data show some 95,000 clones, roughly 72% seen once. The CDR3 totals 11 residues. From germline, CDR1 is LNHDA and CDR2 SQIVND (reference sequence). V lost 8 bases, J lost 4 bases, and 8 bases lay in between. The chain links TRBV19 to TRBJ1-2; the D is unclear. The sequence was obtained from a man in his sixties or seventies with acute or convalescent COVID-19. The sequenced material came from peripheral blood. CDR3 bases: TGTGCCAGTCGGGAACTCTATGGCTACACCTTC. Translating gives CASRELYGYTF.